Detailed here is one T cell receptor beta chain. This record belongs to a study of control samples from healthy donors and cancer patients. Here immunoSEQ multiplex PCR was the method, and the copy in TCRdb shows in-frame clones only, minus some. The sample has fewer than 300,000 clones, around 79% seen once. Trimming removed 3 bases from V and 7 bases from J; junction bases left unmatched: 4. Germline assignment: CDR1 LNHDA and CDR2 SQIVND (reference sequence). The CDR3 is made up of 13 amino acids. The sequenced material came from PBMCs. The source is a woman aged 60-75 years with lung cancer. This chain uses TRBV19 with TRBJ2-5, with 8 bases that match TRBD2. CDR3 loop: CASSMSGGATQYF. The CDR3, as DNA: TGTGCCAGTAGTATGAGCGGGGGAGCGACCCAGTACTTC.